The T cell receptor beta chain under discussion was sequenced for a study of response to subunit inactivated influenza vaccine. Of note for this clonotype: As yet, its antigen is unknown.

Overall study results and limits: Authors suggested each seasonal flu vaccination may recruit only limited numbers of new T cells.

V gave up 6 bases and J gave up 0 bases, with 8 bases separating them. The CDR3 contains 13 residues. Germline assignment: CDR1 MNHNS and CDR2 SASEGT. TCRdb reprocessed the RT-PCR reads with MiXCR, giving one entry per CDR3 protein. Among hundreds of thousands of distinct CDR3 sequences listed, less than 8% were seen once. The chain links TRBV6-1 to TRBJ1-1; possibly TRBD1 for D (6 bases). The TCR was taken from a man in his fifties or sixties who received an inactivated influenza vaccine. The sample in question was PBMCs from blood, obtained around 25 months after vaccination. Here the CDR3 reads CASRTGLNTEAFF. The CDR3 region has the DNA TGTGCCAGCAGAACAGGGCTGAACACTGAAGCTTTCTTT.